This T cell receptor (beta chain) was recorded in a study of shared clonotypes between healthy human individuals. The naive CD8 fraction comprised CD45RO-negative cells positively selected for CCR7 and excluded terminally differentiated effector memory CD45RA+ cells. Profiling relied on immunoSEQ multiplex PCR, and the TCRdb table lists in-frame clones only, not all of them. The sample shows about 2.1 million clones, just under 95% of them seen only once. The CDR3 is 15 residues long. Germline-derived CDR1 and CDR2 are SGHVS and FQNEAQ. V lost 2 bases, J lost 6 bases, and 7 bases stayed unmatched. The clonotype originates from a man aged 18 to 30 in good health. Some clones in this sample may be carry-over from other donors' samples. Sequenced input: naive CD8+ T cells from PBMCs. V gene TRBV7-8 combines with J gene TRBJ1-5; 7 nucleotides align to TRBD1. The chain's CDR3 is CASSLTGVGGQPQHF. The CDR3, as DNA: TGTGCCAGCAGCTTAACAGGGGTAGGGGGTCAGCCCCAGCATTTT.